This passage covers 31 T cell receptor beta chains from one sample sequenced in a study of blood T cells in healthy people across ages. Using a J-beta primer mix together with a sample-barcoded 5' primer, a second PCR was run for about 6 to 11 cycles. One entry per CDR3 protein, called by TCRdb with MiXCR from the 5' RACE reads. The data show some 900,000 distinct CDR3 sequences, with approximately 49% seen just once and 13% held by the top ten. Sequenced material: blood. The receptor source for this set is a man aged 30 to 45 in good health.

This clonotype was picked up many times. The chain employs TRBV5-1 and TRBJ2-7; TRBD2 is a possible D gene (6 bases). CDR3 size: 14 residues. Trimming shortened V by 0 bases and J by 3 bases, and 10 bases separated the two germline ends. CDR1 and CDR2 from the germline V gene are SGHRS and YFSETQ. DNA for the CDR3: TGCGCCAGCAGCTTGGATTTGGGGGGCTACGAGCAGTACTTC. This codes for CASSLDLGGYEQYF.

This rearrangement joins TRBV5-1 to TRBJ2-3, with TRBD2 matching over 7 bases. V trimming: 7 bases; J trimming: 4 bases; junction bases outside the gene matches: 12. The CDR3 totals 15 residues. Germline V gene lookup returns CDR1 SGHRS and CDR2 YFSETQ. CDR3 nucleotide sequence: TGCGCCAGCCGATCTAGCGGTATCGTCGCAGATACGCAGTATTTT. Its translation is CASRSSGIVADTQYF.

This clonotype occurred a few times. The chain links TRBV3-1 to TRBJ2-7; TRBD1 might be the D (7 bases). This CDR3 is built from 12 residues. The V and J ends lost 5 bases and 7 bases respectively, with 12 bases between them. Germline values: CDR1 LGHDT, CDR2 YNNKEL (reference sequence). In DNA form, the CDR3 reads TGTGCCAGCAGCTCTTCAGGGGGGGAGCAGTACTTC. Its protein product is CASSSSGGEQYF.

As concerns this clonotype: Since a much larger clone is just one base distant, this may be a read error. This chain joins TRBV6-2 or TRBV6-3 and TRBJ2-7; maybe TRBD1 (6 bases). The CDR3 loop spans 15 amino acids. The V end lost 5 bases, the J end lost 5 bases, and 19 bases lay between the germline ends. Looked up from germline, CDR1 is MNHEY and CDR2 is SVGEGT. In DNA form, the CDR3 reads TGTGCCAGCAGTCGCTACAGGGACGACACTAACGAGCAGTACTTC. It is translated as CASSRYRDDTNEQYF.

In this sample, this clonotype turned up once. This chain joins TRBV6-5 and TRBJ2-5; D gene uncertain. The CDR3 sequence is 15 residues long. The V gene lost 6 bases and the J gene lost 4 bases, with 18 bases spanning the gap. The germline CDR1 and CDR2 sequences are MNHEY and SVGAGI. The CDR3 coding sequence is TGTGCCAGCAGACCCTTGTCGGCAAAATCAGAGACCCAGTACTTC. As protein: CASRPLSAKSETQYF.

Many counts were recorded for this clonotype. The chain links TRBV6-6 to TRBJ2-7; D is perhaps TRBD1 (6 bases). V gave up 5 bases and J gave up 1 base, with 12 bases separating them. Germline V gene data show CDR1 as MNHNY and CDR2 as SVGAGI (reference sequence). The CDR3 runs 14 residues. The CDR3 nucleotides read TGTGCCAGCAGTCCATTTACAGGGTCCTACGAGCAGTACTTC. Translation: CASSPFTGSYEQYF.

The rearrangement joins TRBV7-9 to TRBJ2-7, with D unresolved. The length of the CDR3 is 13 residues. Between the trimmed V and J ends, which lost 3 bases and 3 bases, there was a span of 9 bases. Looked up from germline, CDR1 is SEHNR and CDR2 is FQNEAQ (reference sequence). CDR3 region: CASSFQPYYEQYF. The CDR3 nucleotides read TGTGCCAGCAGCTTCCAACCCTACTACGAGCAGTACTTC.

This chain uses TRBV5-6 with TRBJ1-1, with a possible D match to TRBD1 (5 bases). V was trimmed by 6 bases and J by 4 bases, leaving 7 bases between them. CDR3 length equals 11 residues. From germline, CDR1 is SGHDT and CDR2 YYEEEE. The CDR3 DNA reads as TGTGCCAGCATCCAGGGCACTGAAGCTTTCTTT. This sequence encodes CASIQGTEAFF.

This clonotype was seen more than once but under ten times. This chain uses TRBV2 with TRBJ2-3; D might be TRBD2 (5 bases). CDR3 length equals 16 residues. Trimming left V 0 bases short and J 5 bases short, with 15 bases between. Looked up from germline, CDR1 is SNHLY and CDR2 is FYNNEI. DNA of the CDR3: TGTGCCAGCAGTGAAGCGCAGGTGCTAGCAGGAGATACGCAGTATTTT. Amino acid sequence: CASSEAQVLAGDTQYF.

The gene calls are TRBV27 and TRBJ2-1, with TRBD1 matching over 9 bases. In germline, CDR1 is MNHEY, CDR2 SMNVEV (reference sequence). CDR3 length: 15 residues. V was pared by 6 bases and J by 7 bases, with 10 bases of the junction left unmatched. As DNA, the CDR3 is TGTGCCAGCAGCGATCTAGGACAGGGGACGAATGAGCAGTTCTTC. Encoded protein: CASSDLGQGTNEQFF.

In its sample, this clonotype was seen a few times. CDR3 coding DNA: TGTGCCAGCAGTTCTCGGACAGGGGCCCGCACAGATACGCAGTATTTT. Translated, it gives CASSSRTGARTDTQYF. The V gene is TRBV28, the J gene TRBJ2-3, with 9 bases fitting TRBD1. Losses at the gene ends were 4 bases for V and 1 base for J; bases not matched to a gene: 6. CDR1 and CDR2 (germline): MDHEN, SYDVKM. The CDR3 totals 16 residues.

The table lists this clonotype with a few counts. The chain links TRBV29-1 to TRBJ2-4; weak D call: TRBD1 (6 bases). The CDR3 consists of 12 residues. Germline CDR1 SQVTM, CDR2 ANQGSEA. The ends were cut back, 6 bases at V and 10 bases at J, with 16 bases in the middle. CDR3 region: CSVSDSQCIQYF. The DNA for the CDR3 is TGCAGCGTCTCGGACAGCCAGTGTATTCAGTACTTC.

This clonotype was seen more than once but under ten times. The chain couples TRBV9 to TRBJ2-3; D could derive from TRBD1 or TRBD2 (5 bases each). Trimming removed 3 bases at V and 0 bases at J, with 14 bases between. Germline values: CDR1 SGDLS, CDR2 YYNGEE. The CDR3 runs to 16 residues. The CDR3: CASSAMGRSSTDTQYF. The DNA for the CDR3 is TGTGCCAGCAGCGCGATGGGACGGTCTAGCACAGATACGCAGTATTTT.

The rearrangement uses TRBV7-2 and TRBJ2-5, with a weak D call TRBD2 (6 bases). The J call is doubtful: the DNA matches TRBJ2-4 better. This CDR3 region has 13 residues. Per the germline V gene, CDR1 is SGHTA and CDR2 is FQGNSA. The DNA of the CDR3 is TGTGCCAGCAGCCAAGTCGGGGGAAACATTCAGTACTTC. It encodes CASSQVGGNIQYF.

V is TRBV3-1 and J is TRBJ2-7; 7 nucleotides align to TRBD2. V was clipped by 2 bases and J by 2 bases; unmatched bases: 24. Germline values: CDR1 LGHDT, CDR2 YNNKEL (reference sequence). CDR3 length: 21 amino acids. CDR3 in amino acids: CASSQIGVPGDYTIATYEQYF. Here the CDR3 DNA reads TGTGCCAGCAGCCAAATCGGGGTACCGGGGGACTACACTATAGCCACCTACGAGCAGTACTTC.

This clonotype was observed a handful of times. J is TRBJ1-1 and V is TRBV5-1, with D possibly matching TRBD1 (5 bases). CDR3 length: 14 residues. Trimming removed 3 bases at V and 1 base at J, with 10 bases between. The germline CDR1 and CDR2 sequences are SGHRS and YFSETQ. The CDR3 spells CASSSMGGNTEAFF. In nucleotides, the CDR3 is TGCGCCAGCAGCTCGATGGGGGGGAACACTGAAGCTTTCTTT.

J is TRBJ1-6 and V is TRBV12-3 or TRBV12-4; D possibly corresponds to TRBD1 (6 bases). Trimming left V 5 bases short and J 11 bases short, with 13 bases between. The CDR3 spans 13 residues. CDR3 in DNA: TGTGCCAGCAGTGGGGGCTATCGGACACCCCTCCACTTT. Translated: CASSGGYRTPLHF.

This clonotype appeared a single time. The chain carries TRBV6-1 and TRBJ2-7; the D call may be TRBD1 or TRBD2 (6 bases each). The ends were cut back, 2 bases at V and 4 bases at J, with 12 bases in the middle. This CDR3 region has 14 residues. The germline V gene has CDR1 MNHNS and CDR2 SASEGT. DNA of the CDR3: TGTGCCAGCAGTGAAATAAGAGGGGGGTACGAGCAGTACTTC. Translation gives CASSEIRGGYEQYF.

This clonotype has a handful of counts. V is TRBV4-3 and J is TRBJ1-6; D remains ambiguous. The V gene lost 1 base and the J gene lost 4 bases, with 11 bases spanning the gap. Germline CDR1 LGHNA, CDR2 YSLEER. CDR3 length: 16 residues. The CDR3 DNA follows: TGCGCCAGCAGCCAAGCGACGGAGGTGTATAATTCACCCCTCCACTTT. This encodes CASSQATEVYNSPLHF.

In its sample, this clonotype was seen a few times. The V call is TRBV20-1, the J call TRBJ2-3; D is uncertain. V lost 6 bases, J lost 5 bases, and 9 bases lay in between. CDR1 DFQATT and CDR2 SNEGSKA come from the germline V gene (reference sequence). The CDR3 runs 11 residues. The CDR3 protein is CSAERLDTQYF. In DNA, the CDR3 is TGCAGTGCGGAGAGGTTAGATACGCAGTATTTT.

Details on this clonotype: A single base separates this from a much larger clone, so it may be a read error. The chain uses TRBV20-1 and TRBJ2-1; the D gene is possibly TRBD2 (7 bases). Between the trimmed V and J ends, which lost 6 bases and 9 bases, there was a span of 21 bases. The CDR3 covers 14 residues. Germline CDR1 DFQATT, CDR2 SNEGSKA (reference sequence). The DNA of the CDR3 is TGCAGTGCAGACTCTGGCGGGGGCAAGAGTGAGCAGTTCTTC. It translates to CSADSGGGKSEQFF.

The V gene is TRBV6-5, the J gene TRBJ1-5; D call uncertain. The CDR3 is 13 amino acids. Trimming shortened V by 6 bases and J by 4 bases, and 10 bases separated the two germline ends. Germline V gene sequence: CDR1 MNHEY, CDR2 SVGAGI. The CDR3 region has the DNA TGTGCCAGCAGACCCAGCGGGAATCAGCCCCAGCATTTT. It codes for CASRPSGNQPQHF.

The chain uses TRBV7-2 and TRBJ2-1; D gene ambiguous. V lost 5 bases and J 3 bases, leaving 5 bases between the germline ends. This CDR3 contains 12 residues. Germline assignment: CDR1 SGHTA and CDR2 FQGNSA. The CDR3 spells CASSVNYNEQFF. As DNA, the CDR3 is TGTGCCAGCAGCGTTAACTACAATGAGCAGTTCTTC.

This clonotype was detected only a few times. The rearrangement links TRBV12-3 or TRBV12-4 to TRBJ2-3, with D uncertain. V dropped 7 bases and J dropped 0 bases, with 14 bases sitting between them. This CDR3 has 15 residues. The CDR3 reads CASTFRRASTDTQYF. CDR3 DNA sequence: TGTGCCAGCACTTTCCGAAGAGCTAGCACAGATACGCAGTATTTT.

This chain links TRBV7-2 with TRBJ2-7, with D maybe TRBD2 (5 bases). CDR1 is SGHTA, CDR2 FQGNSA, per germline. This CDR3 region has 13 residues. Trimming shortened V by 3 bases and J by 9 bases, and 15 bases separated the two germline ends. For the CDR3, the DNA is TGTGCCAGCAGCTTCACCGGCTCGGGGTTGCAGTACTTC. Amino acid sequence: CASSFTGSGLQYF.

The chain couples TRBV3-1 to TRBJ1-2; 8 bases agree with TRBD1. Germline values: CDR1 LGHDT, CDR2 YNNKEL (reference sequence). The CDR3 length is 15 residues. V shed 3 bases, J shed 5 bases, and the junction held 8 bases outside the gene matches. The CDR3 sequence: CASSHIDRGGYGYTF. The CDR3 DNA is TGTGCCAGCAGCCACATAGACAGGGGAGGGTATGGCTACACCTTC. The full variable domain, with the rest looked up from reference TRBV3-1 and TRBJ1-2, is DTAVSQTPKYLVTQMGNDKSIKCEQNLGHDTMYWYKQDSKKFLKIMFSYNNKELIINETVPNRFSPKSPDKAHLNLHINSLELGDSAVYFCASSHIDRGGYGYTFGSGTRLTVV.

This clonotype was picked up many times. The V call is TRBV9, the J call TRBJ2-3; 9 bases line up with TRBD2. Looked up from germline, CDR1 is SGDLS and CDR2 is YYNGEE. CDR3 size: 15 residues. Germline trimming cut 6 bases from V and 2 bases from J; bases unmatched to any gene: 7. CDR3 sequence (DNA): TGTGCCAGCACTCAGGCGGGGGGGTCCACAGATACGCAGTATTTT. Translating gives CASTQAGGSTDTQYF.

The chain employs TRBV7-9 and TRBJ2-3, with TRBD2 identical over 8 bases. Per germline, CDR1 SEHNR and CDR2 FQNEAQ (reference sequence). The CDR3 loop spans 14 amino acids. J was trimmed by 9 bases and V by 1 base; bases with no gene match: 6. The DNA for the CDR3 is TGTGCCAGCAGCTTAGGACGTGCGGGGGGCACGCAGTATTTT. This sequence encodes CASSLGRAGGTQYF.

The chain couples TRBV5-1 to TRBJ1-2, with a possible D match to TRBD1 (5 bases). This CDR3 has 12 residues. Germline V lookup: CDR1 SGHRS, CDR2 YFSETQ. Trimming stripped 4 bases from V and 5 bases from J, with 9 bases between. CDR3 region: CASSTTGYGYTF. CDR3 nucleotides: TGCGCCAGCAGCACCACAGGTTATGGCTACACCTTC.

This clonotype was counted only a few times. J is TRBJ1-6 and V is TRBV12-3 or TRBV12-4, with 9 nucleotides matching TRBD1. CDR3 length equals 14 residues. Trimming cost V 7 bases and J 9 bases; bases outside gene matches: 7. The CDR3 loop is CASTQTGGSSPLHF. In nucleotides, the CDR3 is TGTGCCAGCACCCAGACAGGGGGGAGTTCACCCCTCCACTTT.

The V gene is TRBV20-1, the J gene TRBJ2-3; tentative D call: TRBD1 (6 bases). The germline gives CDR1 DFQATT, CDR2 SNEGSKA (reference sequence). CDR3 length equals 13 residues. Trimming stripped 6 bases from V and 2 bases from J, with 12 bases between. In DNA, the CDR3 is TGCAGTGCAACAGGGTTCTCCACAGATACGCAGTATTTT. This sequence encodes CSATGFSTDTQYF.